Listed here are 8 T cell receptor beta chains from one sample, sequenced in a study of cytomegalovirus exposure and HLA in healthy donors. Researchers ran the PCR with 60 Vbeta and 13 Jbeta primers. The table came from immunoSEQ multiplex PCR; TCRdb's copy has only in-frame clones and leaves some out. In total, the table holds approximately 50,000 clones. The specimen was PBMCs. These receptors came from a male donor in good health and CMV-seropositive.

In nucleotides, the CDR3 is TGTGCCATCAGTGACCGGAGGCTGGAGCAGTACTTC. This encodes CAISDRRLEQYF. V is TRBV10-3 and J is TRBJ2-5; TRBD2 is a possible D gene (5 bases). The CDR3 has 12 residues. Per germline, CDR1 ENHRY and CDR2 SYGVKD. The V gene lost 3 bases and the J gene lost 11 bases, with 13 bases spanning the gap.

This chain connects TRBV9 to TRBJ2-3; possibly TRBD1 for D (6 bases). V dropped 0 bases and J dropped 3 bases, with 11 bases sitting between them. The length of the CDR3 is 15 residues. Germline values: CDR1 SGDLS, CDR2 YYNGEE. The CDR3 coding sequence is TGTGCCAGCAGCGTAGAGGGGGTCCCGACAGATACGCAGTATTTT. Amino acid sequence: CASSVEGVPTDTQYF. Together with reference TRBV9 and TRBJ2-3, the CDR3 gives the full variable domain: DSGVTQTPKHLITATGQRVTLRCSPRSGDLSVYWYQQSLDQGLQFLIQYYNGEERAKGNILERFSAQQFPDLHSELNLSSLELGDSALYFCASSVEGVPTDTQYFGPGTRLTVL.

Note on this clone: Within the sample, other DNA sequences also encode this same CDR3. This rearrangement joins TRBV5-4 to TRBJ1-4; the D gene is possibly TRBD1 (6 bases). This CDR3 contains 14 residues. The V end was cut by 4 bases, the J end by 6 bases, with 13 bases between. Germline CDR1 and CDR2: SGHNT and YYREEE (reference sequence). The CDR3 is CASSSRTEDEKLFF. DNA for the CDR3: TGTGCCAGCAGCAGCCGGACAGAAGATGAAAAACTGTTTTTT. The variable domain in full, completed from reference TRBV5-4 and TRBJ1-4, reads ETGVTQSPTHLIKTRGQQVTLRCSSQSGHNTVSWYQQALGQGPQFIFQYYREEENGRGNFPPRFSGLQFPNYSSELNVNALELDDSALYLCASSSRTEDEKLFFGSGTQLSVL.

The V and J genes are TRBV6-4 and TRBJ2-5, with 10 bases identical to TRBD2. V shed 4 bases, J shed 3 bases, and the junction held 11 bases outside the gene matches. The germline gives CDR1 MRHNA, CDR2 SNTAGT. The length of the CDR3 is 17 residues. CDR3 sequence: CASSAPGSGGPKETQYF. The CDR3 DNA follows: TGTGCCAGCAGTGCCCCGGGTAGCGGGGGGCCTAAAGAGACCCAGTACTTC.

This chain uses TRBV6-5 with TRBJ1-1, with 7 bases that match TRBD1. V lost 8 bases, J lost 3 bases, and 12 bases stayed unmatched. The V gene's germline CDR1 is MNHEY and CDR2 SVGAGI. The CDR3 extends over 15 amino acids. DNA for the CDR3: TGTGCCAGCGAAGGGGCCGCCCAGGGGGACACTGAAGCTTTCTTT. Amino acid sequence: CASEGAAQGDTEAFF.

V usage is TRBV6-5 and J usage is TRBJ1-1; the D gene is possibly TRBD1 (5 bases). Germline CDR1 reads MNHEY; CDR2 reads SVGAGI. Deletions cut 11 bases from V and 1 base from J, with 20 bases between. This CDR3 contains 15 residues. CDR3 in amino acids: CAFGSPGVENTEAFF. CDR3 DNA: TGTGCCTTCGGGTCGCCGGGGGTGGAGAACACTGAAGCTTTCTTT.

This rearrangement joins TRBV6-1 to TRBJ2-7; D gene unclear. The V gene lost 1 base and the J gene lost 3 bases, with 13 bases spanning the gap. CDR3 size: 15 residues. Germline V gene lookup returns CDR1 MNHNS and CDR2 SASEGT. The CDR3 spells CASSEGLLQIYEQYF. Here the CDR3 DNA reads TGTGCCAGCAGTGAAGGGCTTCTCCAGATCTACGAGCAGTACTTC.

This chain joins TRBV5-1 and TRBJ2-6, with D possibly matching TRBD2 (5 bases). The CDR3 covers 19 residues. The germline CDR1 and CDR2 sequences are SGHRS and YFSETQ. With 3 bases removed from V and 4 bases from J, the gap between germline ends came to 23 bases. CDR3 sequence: CASSSTEEGPLLGANVLTF. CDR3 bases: TGCGCCAGCAGCTCCACAGAAGAGGGCCCTCTTCTGGGGGCCAACGTCCTGACTTTC.